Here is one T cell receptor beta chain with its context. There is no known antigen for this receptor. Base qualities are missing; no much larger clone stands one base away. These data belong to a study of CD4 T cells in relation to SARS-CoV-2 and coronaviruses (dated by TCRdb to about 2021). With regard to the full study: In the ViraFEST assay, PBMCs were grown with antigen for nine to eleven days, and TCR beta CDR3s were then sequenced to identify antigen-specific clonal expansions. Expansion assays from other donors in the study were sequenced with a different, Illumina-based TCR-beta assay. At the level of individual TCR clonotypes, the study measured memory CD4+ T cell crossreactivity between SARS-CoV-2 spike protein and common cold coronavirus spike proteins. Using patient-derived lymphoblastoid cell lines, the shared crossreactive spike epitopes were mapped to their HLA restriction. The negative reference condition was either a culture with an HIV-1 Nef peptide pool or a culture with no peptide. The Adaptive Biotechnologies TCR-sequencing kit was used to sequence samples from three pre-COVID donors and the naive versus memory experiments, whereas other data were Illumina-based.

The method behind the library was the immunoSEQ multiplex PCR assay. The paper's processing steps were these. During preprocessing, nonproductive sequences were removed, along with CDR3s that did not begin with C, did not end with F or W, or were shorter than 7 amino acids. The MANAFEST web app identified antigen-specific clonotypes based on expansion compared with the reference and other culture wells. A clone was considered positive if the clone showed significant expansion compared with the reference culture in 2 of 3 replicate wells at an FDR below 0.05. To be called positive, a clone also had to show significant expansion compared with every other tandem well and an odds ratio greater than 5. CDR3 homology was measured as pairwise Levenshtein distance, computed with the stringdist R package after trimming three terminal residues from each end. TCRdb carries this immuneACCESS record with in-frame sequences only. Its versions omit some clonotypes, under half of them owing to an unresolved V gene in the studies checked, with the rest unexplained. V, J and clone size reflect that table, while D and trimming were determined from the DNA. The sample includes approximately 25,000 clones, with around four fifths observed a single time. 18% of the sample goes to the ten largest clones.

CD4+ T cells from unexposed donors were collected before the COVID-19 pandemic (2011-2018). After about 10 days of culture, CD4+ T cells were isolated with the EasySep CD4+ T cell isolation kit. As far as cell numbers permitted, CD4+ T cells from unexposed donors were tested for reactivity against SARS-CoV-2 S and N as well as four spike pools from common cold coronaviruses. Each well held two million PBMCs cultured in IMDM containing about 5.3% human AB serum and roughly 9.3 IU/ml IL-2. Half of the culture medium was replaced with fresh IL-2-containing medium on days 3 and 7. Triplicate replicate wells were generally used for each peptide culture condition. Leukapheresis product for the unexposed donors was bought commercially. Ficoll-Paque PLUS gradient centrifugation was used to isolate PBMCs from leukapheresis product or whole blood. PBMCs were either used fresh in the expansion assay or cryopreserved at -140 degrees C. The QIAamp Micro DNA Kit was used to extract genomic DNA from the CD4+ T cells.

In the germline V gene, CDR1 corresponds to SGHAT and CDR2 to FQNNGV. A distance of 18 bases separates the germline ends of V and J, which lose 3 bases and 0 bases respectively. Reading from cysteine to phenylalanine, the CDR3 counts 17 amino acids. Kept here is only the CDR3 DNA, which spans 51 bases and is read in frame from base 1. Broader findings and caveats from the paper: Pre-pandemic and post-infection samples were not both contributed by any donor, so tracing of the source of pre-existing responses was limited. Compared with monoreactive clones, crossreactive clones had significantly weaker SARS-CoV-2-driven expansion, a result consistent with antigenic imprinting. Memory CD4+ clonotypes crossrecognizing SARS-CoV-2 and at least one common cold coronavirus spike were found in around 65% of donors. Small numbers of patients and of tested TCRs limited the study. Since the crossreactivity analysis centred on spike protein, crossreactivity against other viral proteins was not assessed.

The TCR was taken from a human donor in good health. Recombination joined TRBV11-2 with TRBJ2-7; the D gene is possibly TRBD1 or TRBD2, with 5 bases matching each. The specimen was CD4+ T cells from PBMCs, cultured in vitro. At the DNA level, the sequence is TGTGCCAGCAGCTTGGCCTACCAGGCAGGGAGCTCCTACGAGCAGTACTTC. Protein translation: CASSLAYQAGSSYEQYF.